This paragraph reports one T cell receptor beta chain. Its specificity is not known. Researchers ran the PCR with 60 Vbeta and 13 Jbeta primers. In the source study's methods: In a later analysis, the count reached 74 million or so unique TCR beta chains, with about 9.9 million shared. Here immunoSEQ multiplex PCR was the method, and the copy in TCRdb shows in-frame clones only, minus some. V and J calls and clone size are copied from that table; D and trimming were computed from the DNA. This sample yields some 170,000 clones, of which 77% are seen a single time; 1.5% to 2% belongs to the top ten. This sample is part of a study of cytomegalovirus exposure and HLA in healthy donors. Study outcomes and limitations: Most TCR sequences were rare, but some public TCRs occurred in many donors. In a later analysis, DRB1 alleles had the most associated TCRs; HLA-C alleles the fewest.

Germline values: CDR1 SGHVS, CDR2 FQNEAQ. J lost 4 bases, V lost 8 bases, and 9 bases had no gene match. This CDR3 is 14 amino acids long. The receptor was isolated from a woman younger than 45 in good health and CMV-seronegative. Sequences were obtained from PBMCs. The chain employs TRBV7-8 and TRBJ2-5, with 8 bases lining up with TRBD2. CDR3 in amino acids: CASEREPTTETQYF. CDR3 bases: TGTGCCAGCGAGCGGGAGCCTACCACAGAGACCCAGTACTTC.